This entry concerns a single TCR beta chain. The sample originates from a study of T cell responses to AZD1222 COVID-19 vaccine. This CDR3 has 14 amino acids. Deletions cut 2 bases from V and 4 bases from J, with 10 bases between. Germline values: CDR1 SGHRS, CDR2 YFSETQ. Profiling relied on immunoSEQ multiplex PCR, and the TCRdb table lists in-frame clones only, not all of them. The sample has some 58,000 clones, approximately 88% seen once; the top ten hold over 12%. The gene calls are TRBV5-1 and TRBJ2-1; D gene unclear. This TCR derives from an adult in good health. Specimen: peripheral blood, collected on day 0 of AZD1222 vaccination. The CDR3: CASSFGQTYNEQFF. DNA for the CDR3: TGCGCCAGCAGCTTTGGGCAGACGTACAATGAGCAGTTCTTC.